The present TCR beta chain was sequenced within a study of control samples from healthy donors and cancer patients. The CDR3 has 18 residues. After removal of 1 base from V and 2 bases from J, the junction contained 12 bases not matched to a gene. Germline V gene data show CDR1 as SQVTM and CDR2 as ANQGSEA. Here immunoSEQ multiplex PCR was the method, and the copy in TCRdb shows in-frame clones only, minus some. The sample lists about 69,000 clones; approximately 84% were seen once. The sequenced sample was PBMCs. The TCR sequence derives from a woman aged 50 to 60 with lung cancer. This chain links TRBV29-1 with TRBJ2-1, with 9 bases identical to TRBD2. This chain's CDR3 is CSVEAPPTSGYPYNEQFF. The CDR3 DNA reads TGCAGCGTTGAAGCACCCCCGACTAGCGGCTACCCCTACAATGAGCAGTTCTTC.